This section outlines one T cell receptor (beta chain) sequence together with its context. Its antigen is not known. The junction had 4 bases not matched to a gene; V was cut back by 3 bases and J by 0 bases. The CDR3 spans 15 residues. Germline V gene lookup returns CDR1 SNHLY and CDR2 FYNNEI. These data are taken from a study of cytomegalovirus exposure and HLA in healthy donors. Background on the study: Of over 300 genotyped donors, approximately 80% clustered with self-reported Caucasian donors. Study results and caveats: Researchers left out some V segments, among them TRBV6-2 and TRBV6-3, as indistinguishable.

Primers: 60 Vbeta forward and 13 Jbeta reverse. Only in-frame clones appear in the TCRdb table, and some are missing; sequencing was by immunoSEQ multiplex PCR. The repertoire holds roughly 100,000 clones, with about 80% as singletons. The chain combines TRBV2 with TRBJ1-1; 7 positions agree with TRBD1. This clonotype was obtained from a female donor in good health and CMV-seropositive. The sample was PBMCs. CDR3 sequence reads: CASSEKGALNTEAFF. CDR3 sequence (DNA): TGTGCCAGCAGTGAGAAGGGGGCCCTGAACACTGAAGCTTTCTTT.